This T cell receptor beta chain was sequenced during a study of blood T cell repertoires in COVID-19. Background on the study: T cells, B-cell-depleted T cells, or PBMCs supplied cDNA or gDNA.

Under the authors' procedure: The assay estimated nucleated cells by amplifying reference gene primers. Here immunoSEQ multiplex PCR was the method, and the copy in TCRdb shows in-frame clones only, minus some. V, J and clone size were drawn from that table, and D and trimming were deduced from the DNA. The sample contains about 89,000 clones, more than 70% of which appear only once. Germline V gene data show CDR1 as LNHDA and CDR2 as SQIVND (reference sequence). The CDR3 contains 15 residues. After removal of 3 bases from V and 9 bases from J, the junction contained 6 bases not matched to a gene. The source is a man in his fifties or sixties with acute or convalescent COVID-19. The specimen sequenced was peripheral blood. The J gene is TRBJ2-1, the V gene TRBV19, with 12 nucleotides matching TRBD1. The CDR3 protein is CASSMVGQGASEQFF. Written as DNA, the CDR3 is TGTGCCAGTAGTATGGTGGGACAGGGGGCTAGTGAGCAGTTCTTC.